What follows describes a single TCR beta chain. Its antigen is unidentified. The junction had 3 bases not matched to a gene; V was cut back by 1 base and J by 7 bases. The germline V gene has CDR1 SGHTA and CDR2 FQGNSA. This CDR3 is built from 14 residues. This entry belongs to a study of blood T cells in healthy people across ages. Together with a sample-barcoded 5' primer, a J-beta primer mix was included in a second PCR lasting 7 to 11 cycles. TCRdb recomputed calls from the 5' RACE reads with MiXCR, one row per CDR3 protein. The sample lists fewer than 950,000 distinct CDR3 sequences, approximately 35% occurring once. Overall study findings and caveats: Without sorted subsets, naive and antigen-experienced compartments could not be conclusively compared. The recorded TCR beta diversity per million T cells decreased in a roughly linear manner with age. There was no known CMV status for donors, so expanded clonotype changes were possibly confounded.

PBMCs, at least 7 million per sample, were isolated. This sequence joins TRBV7-2 and TRBJ2-3; 9 positions match TRBD1. Sequencing input: blood. This receptor was taken from a man aged 18 to 29 in good health. In nucleotides, the CDR3 is TGTGCCAGCAGCTTAGTACAGGGGGCGAATACGCAGTATTTT. This codes for CASSLVQGANTQYF.